The 20 T cell receptor beta chains below come from one sample, sequenced in a study of metastatic and nonmetastatic thyroid tumors (dated by TCRdb to 2020 to 2022). Libraries were prepared through PCR. The reads were generated on an Illumina HiSeq 4000. TCRdb reanalyzed the raw reads on its own, using fastp at Q25 for trimming and MiXCR for clone calling, and kept in-frame beta chains. The sample contains 30,000 to 35,000 clones, roughly 20% of them found a single time. Of the sample, 22% is held by the ten largest clones. No treatment had been received by any patient before thyroid surgery. Sequenced: blood. These receptors originate from a female donor with papillary thyroid cancer or a benign thyroid nodule (not recorded which). Some clones in this sample may be carry-over from other donors' samples.

This clone was detected a few times. V usage is TRBV24-1 and J usage is TRBJ2-1; TRBD1 is a possible D gene (6 bases). The germline V gene encodes CDR1 KGHDR and CDR2 SFDVKD. Between the trimmed V and J ends, which lost 9 bases and 8 bases, there was a span of 16 bases. The CDR3 contains 13 residues. CDR3 sequence reads: CATGRGGAYEQFF. CDR3 DNA: TGTGCCACCGGAAGAGGGGGTGCTTATGAGCAGTTCTTC.

This clone was seen repeatedly, ten times or more. The gene calls are TRBV5-6 and TRBJ2-7, with 8 positions matching TRBD2. The CDR3 consists of 15 residues. The ends lost 1 base at V and 3 bases at J; junction bases unmatched: 6. Germline-derived CDR1 and CDR2 are SGHDT and YYEEEE. DNA for the CDR3: TGTGCCAGCAGCTTGTTATTAGCGGGGAACTACGAGCAGTACTTC. This translates into CASSLLLAGNYEQYF.

This clone appeared many times. The chain combines TRBV12-3 or TRBV12-4 with TRBJ1-4, with 7 bases that match TRBD1. Trimming cost V 5 bases and J 8 bases; bases outside gene matches: 17. This CDR3 comprises 17 residues. The CDR3 is CASSPSATGPYNEKLFF. In nucleotides, the CDR3 is TGTGCCAGCAGTCCCTCGGCGACAGGGCCCTATAACGAAAAACTGTTTTTT.

This sequence joins TRBV18 and TRBJ2-7, with D possibly matching TRBD2 (5 bases). Trimming removed 3 bases at V and 2 bases at J, with 5 bases between. The CDR3 consists of 12 residues. Germline V gene lookup returns CDR1 KGHSH and CDR2 LQKENI. CDR3 bases: TGTGCCAGCTCACCCGGGGCCTACGAGCAGTACTTC. Translating it yields CASSPGAYEQYF.

At least ten counts were recorded for this clone. J is TRBJ2-3 and V is TRBV25-1; D possibly matches TRBD1 or TRBD2 (5 bases each). The CDR3 is 16 amino acids. From germline, CDR1 is MGHDK and CDR2 SYGVNS. Trimming cost V 4 bases and J 2 bases, with 16 bases left between them. CDR3 sequence reads: CASSGERQGDTDTQYF. For the CDR3, the DNA is TGTGCCAGCAGTGGGGAGAGGCAGGGCGACACAGATACGCAGTATTTT.

This clone was counted ten times or more. The J gene is TRBJ2-1, the V gene TRBV5-1; D is ambiguous. From germline, CDR1 is SGHRS and CDR2 YFSETQ. V was cut by 6 bases and J by 4 bases, with 8 bases left in between. The CDR3 is 12 residues long. The CDR3 spells CASTLSYNEQFF. The CDR3 bases are TGCGCCAGCACCCTATCGTACAATGAGCAGTTCTTC.

V and J are TRBV12-5 and TRBJ1-2; the D gene is possibly TRBD1 (6 bases). Germline lookup yields CDR1 LGHNT and CDR2 FRNRAP. V was pared by 0 bases and J by 5 bases, with 10 bases between. This CDR3 region has 14 residues. The CDR3 here is CASGLVGQSYGYTF. The DNA of the CDR3 is TGTGCTAGTGGTTTGGTAGGACAGAGTTATGGCTACACCTTC. Full variable domain (outside the CDR3, taken from reference TRBV12-5 and TRBJ1-2): DARVTQTPRHKVTEMGQEVTMRCQPILGHNTVFWYRQTMMQGLELLAYFRNRAPLDDSGMPKDRFSAEMPDATLATLKIQPSEPRDSAVYFCASGLVGQSYGYTFGSGTRLTVV.

The chain links TRBV19 to TRBJ2-1, with TRBD2 matching over 11 bases. The CDR3 sequence is 17 residues long. Germline-derived CDR1 and CDR2 are LNHDA and SQIVND (reference sequence). The trim removed 4 bases at V and 3 bases at J, leaving 8 bases unmatched. DNA for the CDR3: TGTGCCAGTAGTACAACCCAAACTAGCGGGAGCTACAATGAGCAGTTCTTC. Translated, it gives CASSTTQTSGSYNEQFF.

The rearrangement uses TRBV20-1 and TRBJ1-1; D not resolved. Germline lookup yields CDR1 DFQATT and CDR2 SNEGSKA (reference sequence). The CDR3 loop spans 15 amino acids. Trimming removed 5 bases from V and 1 base from J, with 17 bases in between. Here the CDR3 reads CSASIPYRGNTEAFF. Here the CDR3 DNA reads TGCAGTGCTTCCATCCCTTACCGGGGGAACACTGAAGCTTTCTTT.

Regarding this clone: Just one base apart from a much larger clone, this may be a read error. This rearrangement joins TRBV5-3 to TRBJ2-1, with D possibly being TRBD1 (6 bases). TRBV5-3 is known as an ORF, though its function is uncertain. CDR3 length: 13 residues. Trimming stripped 10 bases from V and 0 bases from J, with 11 bases between. CDR3 amino acids: CAGSGVSYNEQFF. In nucleotides, the CDR3 is TGTGCCGGTTCAGGGGTCTCCTACAATGAGCAGTTCTTC.

The rearrangement joins TRBV28 to TRBJ2-7; TRBD1 might be the D (7 bases). V was pared by 4 bases and J by 3 bases, with 16 bases between. There are 15 residues in the CDR3. Germline CDR1 MDHEN, CDR2 SYDVKM. The CDR3 region has the DNA TGTGCCAGCAGTTCTGGAGGGACAGCCCTCTACGAGCAGTACTTC. Protein product: CASSSGGTALYEQYF. The full variable domain, with the rest looked up from reference TRBV28 and TRBJ2-7, is DVKVTQSSRYLVKRTGEKVFLECVQDMDHENMFWYRQDPGLGLRLIYFSYDVKMKEKGDIPEGYSVSREKKERFSLILESASTNQTSMYLCASSSGGTALYEQYFGPGTRLTVT.

This clone was counted only a few times. This chain connects TRBV12-3 or TRBV12-4 to TRBJ2-1, with TRBD1 matching 7 bases. After removal of 6 bases from V and 2 bases from J, the junction contained 7 bases not matched to a gene. CDR3 length: 15 amino acids. CDR3 nucleotide sequence: TGTGCCAGCAGGTACCTACAGGGGACCTACAATGAGCAGTTCTTC. As protein: CASRYLQGTYNEQFF.

This clone appeared many times. This chain joins TRBV4-2 and TRBJ2-3, with D possibly matching TRBD2 (5 bases). V was trimmed by 0 bases and J by 4 bases, leaving 8 bases between them. CDR1 LGHNA and CDR2 YNFKEQ come from the germline V gene. CDR3 length: 14 amino acids. CDR3 in DNA: TGTGCCAGCAGCCAAGATGAGGGCTCAGATACGCAGTATTTT. Translated, it gives CASSQDEGSDTQYF.

The sample holds many counts of this clone. The gene calls are TRBV6-4 and TRBJ2-3; 11 positions agree with TRBD2. The V segment lost 3 bases and the J segment 8 bases; nucleotides outside the gene matches: 7. Germline CDR1 is MRHNA and CDR2 is SNTAGT. CDR3 length: 15 residues. The CDR3 coding sequence is TGTGCCAGCAGTGAACTAGCGGGGGATCGGGGTACGCAGTATTTT. Protein sequence: CASSELAGDRGTQYF.

This clone was counted at least ten times. This chain uses TRBV7-9 with TRBJ2-5, with 8 bases lining up with TRBD2. Germline CDR1 reads SEHNR; CDR2 reads FQNEAQ (reference sequence). The CDR3 covers 17 residues. V shed 3 bases and J 4 bases; nucleotides not matched to a gene: 13. For the CDR3, the DNA is TGTGCCAGCAGCTTTGCGATGGGACTAGATGCCTCAGAGACCCAGTACTTC. Translation gives CASSFAMGLDASETQYF.

V gene TRBV6-1 combines with J gene TRBJ2-2, with D unclear. The V end was cut by 8 bases, the J end by 5 bases, with 12 bases between. CDR1 and CDR2 (germline): MNHNS, SASEGT. The CDR3 sequence is 13 residues long. Here the CDR3 DNA reads TGTGCCAGCTCCCGCCTAGGAACCGGGGAGCTGTTTTTT. Amino acid sequence: CASSRLGTGELFF.

At least ten counts were recorded for this clone. This rearrangement joins TRBV6-1 to TRBJ2-5, with D possibly being TRBD2 (5 bases). This CDR3 has 12 amino acids. V was pared by 0 bases and J by 9 bases, with 8 bases between. Germline CDR1 is MNHNS and CDR2 is SASEGT. CDR3 protein: CASSEAAEAQYF. CDR3 DNA sequence: TGTGCCAGCAGTGAAGCCGCGGAGGCCCAGTACTTC.

This clone is medium-sized by share. The gene calls are TRBV7-2 and TRBJ1-2; TRBD1 matches at 8 bases. The CDR3 sequence is 14 residues long. Germline CDR1 and CDR2: SGHTA and FQGNSA. V lost 4 bases and J lost 4; bases outside the gene matches: 5. In DNA form, the CDR3 reads TGTGCCAGCAGCTCCAGGGGGCTCGGCTATGGCTACACCTTC. Protein sequence: CASSSRGLGYGYTF. Full variable domain (outside the CDR3, taken from reference TRBV7-2 and TRBJ1-2): GAGVSQSPSNKVTEKGKDVELRCDPISGHTALYWYRQSLGQGLEFLIYFQGNSAPDKSGLPSDRFSAERTGGSVSTLTIQRTQQEDSAVYLCASSSRGLGYGYTFGSGTRLTVV.

The V call is TRBV20-1, the J call TRBJ2-2, with TRBD2 matching over 11 bases. Germline V gives CDR1 DFQATT, CDR2 SNEGSKA (reference sequence). The V gene end was trimmed by 6 bases and the J gene end by 6 bases; junction bases not matched to a gene: 3. The CDR3 runs to 13 residues. This chain's CDR3 is CSAPSGRSGELFF. In DNA, the CDR3 is TGCAGTGCCCCTAGCGGGAGGTCCGGGGAGCTGTTTTTT.

Relative to its sample, this clone is medium-sized. This sequence joins TRBV6-1 and TRBJ1-2; D is possibly TRBD1 (5 bases). V gave up 5 bases and J gave up 4 bases, with 23 bases separating them. The CDR3 extends over 17 amino acids. Per germline, CDR1 MNHNS and CDR2 SASEGT. The CDR3 nucleotides are TGTGCCAGCAGTCACGACTTTAAAGGGGCTGTTCTCTATGGCTACACCTTC. Translation: CASSHDFKGAVLYGYTF.